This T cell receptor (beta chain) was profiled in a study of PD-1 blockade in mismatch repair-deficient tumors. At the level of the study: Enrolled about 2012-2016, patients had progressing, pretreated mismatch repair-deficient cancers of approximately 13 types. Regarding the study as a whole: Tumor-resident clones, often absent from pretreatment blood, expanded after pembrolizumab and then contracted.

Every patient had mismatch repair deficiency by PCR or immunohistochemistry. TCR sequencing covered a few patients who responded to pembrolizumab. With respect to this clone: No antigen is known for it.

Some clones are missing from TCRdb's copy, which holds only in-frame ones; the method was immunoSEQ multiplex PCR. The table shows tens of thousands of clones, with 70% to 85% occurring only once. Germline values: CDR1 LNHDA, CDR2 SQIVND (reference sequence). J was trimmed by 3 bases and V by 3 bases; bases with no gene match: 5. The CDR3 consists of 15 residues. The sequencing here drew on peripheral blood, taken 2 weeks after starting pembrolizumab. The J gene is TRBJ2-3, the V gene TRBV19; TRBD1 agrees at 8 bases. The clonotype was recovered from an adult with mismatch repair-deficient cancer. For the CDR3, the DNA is TGTGCCAGTAGTATGCAGGGGGCGAGTACAGATACGCAGTATTTT. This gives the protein CASSMQGASTDTQYF.